This T cell receptor (beta chain) originates from a study of shared clonotypes between healthy human individuals. Concerning this clone: Its matching antigen is unknown.

The germline CDR1 and CDR2 sequences are MDHEN and SYDVKM. V was clipped by 11 bases and J by 0 bases, with 16 bases between them. The CDR3 is made up of 14 amino acids. The deep-level immunoSEQ assay was used. Data came from immunoSEQ multiplex PCR; TCRdb stores just in-frame clones and leaves some out. The repertoire holds a few million clones, with approximately 95% as singletons. Overall study results and limits: Clonotype sharing across donors was expected to vary with sequencing depth. The sole specimen, blood, was sampled, and tissue repertoires likely differ.

The TCR was taken from a man between 18 and 35 years old in good health. Some clones in this sample may be carry-over from other donors' samples. The chain links TRBV28 to TRBJ1-2; D ambiguous. The sample was naive CD4+ T cells from PBMCs. Subset: CD45RA+ positively selected. The CDR3 DNA is TGTGCCTCCTCAGACCGCCTAGCTAACTATGGCTACACCTTC. Amino acids: CASSDRLANYGYTF.